Below are 19 T cell receptor beta chains sequenced from a single sample in a study of T cell repertoires in cytomegalovirus infection. TCRdb independently ran MiXCR on the reads; one entry per CDR3 protein. The sample includes under 800,000 distinct CDR3 sequences, roughly 26% of them seen just once. Material for sequencing was CD8+ T cells from PBMCs. These receptors were taken from a human donor in good health (CMV status not recorded). Some clones in this sample may be carry-over from other donors' samples.

On this clonotype: Compared with germline, one end of the junction differs, possibly owing to a read error. The chain employs TRBV4-1 and TRBJ2-3; the D gene is possibly TRBD2 (5 bases). The CDR3 has 17 amino acids. Germline values: CDR1 MGHRA, CDR2 YSYEKL. The CDR3: CTSSQVQRSPNTDTQYF. The CDR3 DNA sequence: TGCACCAGCAGCCAAGTACAGCGGTCCCCAAACACAGATACGCAGTATTTT.

The chain recombines TRBV20-1 with TRBJ1-2, with 7 nucleotides matching TRBD1. Germline CDR1 and CDR2: DFQATT and SNEGSKA (reference sequence). The CDR3 loop spans 13 amino acids. V lost 3 bases to trimming and J lost 6 bases; unmatched junction nucleotides: 7. The CDR3 here is CSASIDRDDGYTF. CDR3 in DNA: TGCAGTGCTAGTATTGACAGGGATGATGGCTACACCTTC.

The chain recombines TRBV27 with TRBJ1-5, with D unresolved. CDR3 length: 14 amino acids. V lost 5 bases and J 7 bases, leaving 15 bases between the germline ends. The germline V gene encodes CDR1 MNHEY and CDR2 SMNVEV (reference sequence). The CDR3 reads CASSPLMGAQPQHF. In nucleotides, the CDR3 is TGTGCCAGCAGTCCTTTGATGGGAGCGCAGCCCCAGCATTTT.

The chain employs TRBV15 and TRBJ2-5; TRBD1 agrees at 8 bases. Germline CDR1 and CDR2: LNHNV and YYDKDF (reference sequence). The CDR3 length is 14 residues. V trimming: 5 bases; J trimming: 1 base; junction bases outside the gene matches: 3. DNA of the CDR3: TGTGCCACCAGCTTGGGACAGGTCCAAGAGACCCAGTACTTC. This sequence encodes CATSLGQVQETQYF.

Concerning this clonotype: A read error may be the cause here, since a much bigger clone is one base away. The chain has TRBV7-9 and TRBJ2-3, with D possibly TRBD1 on 5 matching bases. V shed 11 bases and J shed 2 bases, with 26 bases lying between them. Germline V gene sequence: CDR1 SEHNR, CDR2 FQNEAQ (reference sequence). The CDR3 has 17 residues. The CDR3 DNA follows: TGTGCCTGCGAAATCAATGGGGCTGCCGAACCCACAGATACGCAGTATTTT. Translated: CACEINGAAEPTDTQYF.

The V and J genes are TRBV5-1 and TRBJ2-2; no clear D. Trimming removed 3 bases at V and 2 bases at J, with 8 bases between. This CDR3 region has 14 residues. Germline lookup yields CDR1 SGHRS and CDR2 YFSETQ. CDR3: CASSSAANTGELFF. The CDR3 nucleotides read TGCGCCAGCAGCTCAGCAGCTAACACCGGGGAGCTGTTTTTT.

The chain employs TRBV14 and TRBJ2-5, with D possibly TRBD2 on 5 matching bases. This CDR3 is 13 amino acids long. V lost 0 bases, J lost 5 bases, and 7 bases lay in between. CDR1 is SGHDN, CDR2 FVKESK, per germline. DNA for the CDR3: TGTGCCAGCAGCCAAGAGGGCGGGGAGACCCAGTACTTC. It translates to CASSQEGGETQYF.

At least ten counts were recorded for this clonotype. The rearrangement links TRBV7-8 to TRBJ1-5; D is perhaps TRBD1 (5 bases). From germline, CDR1 is SGHVS and CDR2 FQNEAQ. V lost 1 base to trimming and J lost 0 bases, with 7 bases between them. CDR3 length equals 15 residues. The CDR3 DNA reads as TGTGCCAGCAGCTTAGGACAGCATAGCAATCAGCCCCAGCATTTT. It yields the protein CASSLGQHSNQPQHF. Supplemented by reference TRBV7-8 and TRBJ1-5, the full variable domain reads GAGVSQSPRYKVAKRGQDVALRCDPISGHVSLFWYQQALGQGPEFLTYFQNEAQLDKSGLPSDRFFAERPEGSVSTLKIQRTQQEDSAVYLCASSLGQHSNQPQHFGDGTRLSIL.

The chain recombines TRBV29-1 with TRBJ1-2, with a tentative D call TRBD1 (5 bases). V was clipped by 2 bases and J by 2 bases, with 9 bases between them. The germline V gene has CDR1 SQVTM and CDR2 ANQGSEA. The CDR3 runs 13 residues. The CDR3 loop reads CSVENWDNYGYTF. The CDR3 bases are TGCAGCGTTGAAAATTGGGACAACTATGGCTACACCTTC.

The J gene is TRBJ2-2, the V gene TRBV4-1, with D possibly matching TRBD2 (5 bases). CDR3 length: 16 amino acids. The germline CDR1 and CDR2 sequences are MGHRA and YSYEKL. The ends were cut back, 1 base at V and 4 bases at J, with 13 bases in the middle. The CDR3 sequence is CASSQVRGKITGELFF. The CDR3, as DNA: TGCGCCAGCAGCCAAGTACGGGGAAAGATCACCGGGGAGCTGTTTTTT.

The chain has TRBV4-2 and TRBJ1-5, with 10 bases lining up with TRBD1. CDR1 is LGHNA, CDR2 YNFKEQ, per germline. This CDR3 contains 19 residues. V shed 3 bases and J 0 bases; nucleotides not matched to a gene: 11. The DNA of the CDR3 is TGTGCCAGCAGCCATCTCCCGGGACAGGGGACGGATAGCAATCAGCCCCAGCATTTT. As protein: CASSHLPGQGTDSNQPQHF.

The chain employs TRBV7-8 and TRBJ1-2; 9 bases map to TRBD1. Trimming removed 3 bases from V and 6 bases from J; junction bases left unmatched: 2. Germline values: CDR1 SGHVS, CDR2 FQNEAQ. This CDR3 has 13 amino acids. The CDR3 reads CASSFTGGDGYTF. CDR3 bases: TGTGCCAGCAGCTTTACAGGGGGCGATGGCTACACCTTC.

On this clonotype: A much larger clone sits a single nucleotide away, making a read error possible. The chain recombines TRBV6-2 or TRBV6-3 with TRBJ2-3; no reliable D call. This CDR3 contains 15 residues. V lost 4 bases, J lost 0 bases, and 11 bases lay in between. In germline, CDR1 is MNHEY, CDR2 SVGEGT. The CDR3 sequence: CASSCLLTSTDTQYF. CDR3 nucleotide sequence: TGTGCCAGCAGTTGCTTGCTTACTAGCACAGATACGCAGTATTTT.

V and J are TRBV20-1 and TRBJ2-3, with 13 bases that match TRBD2. The germline gives CDR1 DFQATT, CDR2 SNEGSKA (reference sequence). The V segment lost 5 bases and the J segment 2 bases; nucleotides outside the gene matches: 13. There are 18 residues in the CDR3. As DNA, the CDR3 is TGCAGTGCTCCCACCGGGACTAGCGGGGACATAGCCACAGATACGCAGTATTTT. Its protein product is CSAPTGTSGDIATDTQYF.

This clonotype has only a few counts. This chain connects TRBV5-5 to TRBJ2-7, with a weak D call TRBD1 (6 bases). Trimming took 4 bases from V and 1 from J, leaving 15 bases between them. The CDR3 has 15 residues. Germline V CDR1 and CDR2: SGHKS, YYEKEE (reference sequence). CDR3 DNA sequence: TGTGCCAGCAGCCCGGGCTGGACAGCGTCCTACGAGCAGTACTTC. Amino acid sequence: CASSPGWTASYEQYF.

The V and J genes are TRBV20-1 and TRBJ2-5; D unclear. Germline CDR1 and CDR2: DFQATT and SNEGSKA (reference sequence). CDR3 length equals 12 residues. The V and J ends lost 8 bases and 5 bases respectively, with 15 bases between them. CDR3 DNA: TGCAGTTCCCCCCCCCCTGGGGAGACCCAGTACTTC. Translation gives CSSPPPGETQYF.

The V gene is TRBV29-1, the J gene TRBJ2-2; 8 bases match TRBD2. The CDR3 extends over 15 amino acids. With V trimmed by 5 bases and J by 3 bases, 8 bases remained unmatched. Per germline, CDR1 SQVTM and CDR2 ANQGSEA. CDR3 sequence: CSVRRSLADTGELFF. CDR3 sequence (DNA): TGCAGCGTTCGGAGGTCACTAGCGGACACCGGGGAGCTGTTTTTT.

The table lists this clonotype with many counts. CDR3 in amino acids: CASRQGYTGELFF. Written as DNA, the CDR3 is TGTGCCAGCAGACAGGGTTACACCGGGGAGCTGTTTTTT. The chain is built from TRBV6-6 and TRBJ2-2, with D maybe TRBD1 (6 bases). Germline lookup yields CDR1 MNHNY and CDR2 SVGAGI (reference sequence). V was trimmed by 6 bases and J by 3 bases, leaving 8 bases between them. CDR3 length: 13 residues.

Only a few counts were recorded for this clonotype. CDR3 DNA: TGTGCCAGCAGTCGCGGACTCAGGGATCAGCCCCAGCATTTT. Translating gives CASSRGLRDQPQHF. This chain connects TRBV6-5 to TRBJ1-5, with D perhaps matching TRBD1 (5 bases). CDR3 size: 14 residues. CDR1 is MNHEY, CDR2 SVGAGI, per germline. Deletions cut 5 bases from V and 5 bases from J, with 13 bases between.